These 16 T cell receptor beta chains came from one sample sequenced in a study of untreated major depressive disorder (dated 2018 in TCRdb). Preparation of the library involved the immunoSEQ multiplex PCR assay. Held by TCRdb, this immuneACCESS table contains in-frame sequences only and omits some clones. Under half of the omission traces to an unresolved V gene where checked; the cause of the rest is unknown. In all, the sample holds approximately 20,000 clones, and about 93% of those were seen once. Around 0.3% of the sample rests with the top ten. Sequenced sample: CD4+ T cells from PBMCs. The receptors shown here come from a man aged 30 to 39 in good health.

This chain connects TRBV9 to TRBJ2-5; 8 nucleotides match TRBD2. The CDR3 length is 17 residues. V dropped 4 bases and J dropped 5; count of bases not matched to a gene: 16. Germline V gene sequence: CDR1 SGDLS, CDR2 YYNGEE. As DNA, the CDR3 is TGTGCCAGCAGCCTTCTCTCGGGGGGGCCGTTTGGGGAGACCCAGTACTTC. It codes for CASSLLSGGPFGETQYF.

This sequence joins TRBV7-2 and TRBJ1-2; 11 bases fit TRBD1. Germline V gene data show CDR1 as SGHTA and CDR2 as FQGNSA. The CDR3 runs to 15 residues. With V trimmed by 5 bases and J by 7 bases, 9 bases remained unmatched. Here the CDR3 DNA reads TGTGCCAGCAGCCTTGTCGCCGGGACAGGGGGTGGCTACACCTTC. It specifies CASSLVAGTGGGYTF.

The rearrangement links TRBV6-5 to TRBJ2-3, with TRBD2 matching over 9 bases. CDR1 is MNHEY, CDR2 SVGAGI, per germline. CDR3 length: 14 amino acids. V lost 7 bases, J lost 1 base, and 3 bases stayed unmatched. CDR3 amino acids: CASTLAGGTDTQYF. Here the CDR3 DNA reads TGTGCCAGCACATTAGCGGGAGGCACAGATACGCAGTATTTT.

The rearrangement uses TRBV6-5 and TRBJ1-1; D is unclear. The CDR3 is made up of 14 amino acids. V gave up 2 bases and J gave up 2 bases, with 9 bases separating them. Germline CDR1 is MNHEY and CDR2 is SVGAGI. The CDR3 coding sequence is TGTGCCAGCAGTTACCGGCAGGCCAACACTGAAGCTTTCTTT. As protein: CASSYRQANTEAFF.

CDR3 in amino acids: CASSDGAATGELFF. The CDR3 nucleotides are TGTGCCAGTAGTGACGGCGCCGCCACCGGGGAGCTGTTTTTT. The chain employs TRBV19 and TRBJ2-2; D is ambiguous. The V gene's germline CDR1 is LNHDA and CDR2 SQIVND (reference sequence). Between the trimmed V and J ends, which lost 5 bases and 4 bases, there was a span of 11 bases. The CDR3 length is 14 residues.

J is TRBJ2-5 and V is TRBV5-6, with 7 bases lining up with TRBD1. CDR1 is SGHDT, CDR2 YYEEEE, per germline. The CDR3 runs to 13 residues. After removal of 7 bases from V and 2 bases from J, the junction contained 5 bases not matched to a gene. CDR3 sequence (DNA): TGTGCCAGCTACTCGGACAGGCAAGAGACCCAGTACTTC. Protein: CASYSDRQETQYF. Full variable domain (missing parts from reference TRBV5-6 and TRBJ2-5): DAGVTQSPTHLIKTRGQQVTLRCSPKSGHDTVSWYQQALGQGPQFIFQYYEEEERQRGNFPDRFSGHQFPNYSSELNVNALLLGDSALYLCASYSDRQETQYFGPGTRLLVL.

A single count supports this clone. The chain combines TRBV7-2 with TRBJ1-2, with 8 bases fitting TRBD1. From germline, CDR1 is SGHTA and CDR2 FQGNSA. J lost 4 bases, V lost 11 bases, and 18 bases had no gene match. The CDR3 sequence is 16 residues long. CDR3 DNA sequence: TGTGCCTTATGGGGGGAGACAGGGGCAGACGTCTATGGCTACACCTTC. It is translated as CALWGETGADVYGYTF.

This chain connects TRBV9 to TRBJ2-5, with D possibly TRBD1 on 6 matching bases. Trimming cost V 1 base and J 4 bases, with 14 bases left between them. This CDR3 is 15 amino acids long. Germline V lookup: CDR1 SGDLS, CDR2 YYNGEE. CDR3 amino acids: CASSVSGASLETQYF. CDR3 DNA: TGTGCCAGCAGCGTATCAGGGGCATCTTTAGAGACCCAGTACTTC.

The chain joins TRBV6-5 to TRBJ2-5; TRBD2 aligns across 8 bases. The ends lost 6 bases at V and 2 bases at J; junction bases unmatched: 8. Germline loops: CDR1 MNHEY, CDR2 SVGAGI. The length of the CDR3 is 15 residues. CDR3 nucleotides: TGTGCCAGCAGACTCAGCGGGAGCGGGCAAGAGACCCAGTACTTC. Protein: CASRLSGSGQETQYF.

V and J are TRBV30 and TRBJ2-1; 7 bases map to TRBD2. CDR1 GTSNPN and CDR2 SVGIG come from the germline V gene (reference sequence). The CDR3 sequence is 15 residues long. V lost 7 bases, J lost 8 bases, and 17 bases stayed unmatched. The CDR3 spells CAFRGAGLPIYEQFF. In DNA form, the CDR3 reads TGTGCCTTTCGGGGAGCGGGACTCCCTATATATGAGCAGTTCTTC.

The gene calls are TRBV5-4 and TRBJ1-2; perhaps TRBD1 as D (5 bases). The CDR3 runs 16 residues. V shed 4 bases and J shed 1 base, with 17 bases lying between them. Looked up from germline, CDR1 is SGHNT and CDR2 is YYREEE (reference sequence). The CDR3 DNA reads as TGTGCCAGCAGCCAGTGGACATCAAGCCATAACTATGGCTACACCTTC. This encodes CASSQWTSSHNYGYTF.

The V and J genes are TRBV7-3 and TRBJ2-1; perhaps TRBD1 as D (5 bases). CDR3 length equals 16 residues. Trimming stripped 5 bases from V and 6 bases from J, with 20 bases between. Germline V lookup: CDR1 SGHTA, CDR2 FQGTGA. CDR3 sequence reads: CASSVQGLLKANEQFF. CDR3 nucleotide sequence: TGTGCCAGCAGCGTTCAGGGTCTACTGAAGGCCAATGAGCAGTTCTTC. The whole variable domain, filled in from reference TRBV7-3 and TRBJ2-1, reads GAGVSQTPSNKVTEKGKYVELRCDPISGHTALYWYRQSLGQGPEFLIYFQGTGAADDSGLPNDRFFAVRPEGSVSTLKIQRTERGDSAVYLCASSVQGLLKANEQFFGPGTRLTVL.

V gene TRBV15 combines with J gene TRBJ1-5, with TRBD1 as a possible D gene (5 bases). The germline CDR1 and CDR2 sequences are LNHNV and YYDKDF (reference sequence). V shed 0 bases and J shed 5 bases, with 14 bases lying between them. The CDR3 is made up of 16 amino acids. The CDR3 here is CATSRDPPPGDQPQHF. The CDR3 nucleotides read TGTGCCACCAGCAGAGATCCCCCCCCGGGGGATCAGCCCCAGCATTTT. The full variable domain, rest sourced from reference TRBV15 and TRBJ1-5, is DAMVIQNPRYQVTQFGKPVTLSCSQTLNHNVMYWYQQKSSQAPKLLFHYYDKDFNNEADTPDNFQSRRPNTSFCFLDIRSPGLGDTAMYLCATSRDPPPGDQPQHFGDGTRLSIL.

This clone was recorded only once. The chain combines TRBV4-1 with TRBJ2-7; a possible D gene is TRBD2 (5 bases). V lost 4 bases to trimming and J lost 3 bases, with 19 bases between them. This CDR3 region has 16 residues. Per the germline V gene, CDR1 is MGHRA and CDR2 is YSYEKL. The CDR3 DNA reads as TGCGCCAGCAGCCCGATTATGATGAAGCGGCGCTACGAGCAGTACTTC. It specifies CASSPIMMKRRYEQYF.

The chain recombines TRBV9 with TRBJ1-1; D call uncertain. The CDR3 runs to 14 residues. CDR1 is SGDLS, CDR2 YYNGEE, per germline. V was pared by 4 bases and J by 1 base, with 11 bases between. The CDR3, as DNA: TGTGCCAGCAGCCCTCCGCCGGAGAACACTGAAGCTTTCTTT. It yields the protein CASSPPPENTEAFF.

In DNA, the CDR3 is TGTGCCAGCAGTTTAGGGAGACAGTACCCCCAGCATTTT. Encoded protein: CASSLGRQYPQHF. The chain links TRBV27 to TRBJ1-5; D is perhaps TRBD1 (5 bases). This CDR3 has 13 amino acids. Germline V lookup: CDR1 MNHEY, CDR2 SMNVEV (reference sequence). V was clipped by 2 bases and J by 10 bases, with 12 bases between them.